The count of the clone carrying this T cell receptor (beta chain) is one. Its target is not known. This sample stems from a study of cytomegalovirus exposure and HLA in healthy donors. Whole-study context: The 120 validation repertoires were produced on the same platform as the roughly 700 repertoires of the first cohort. This was reported in a later analysis.

Clones were read by immunoSEQ multiplex PCR, and TCRdb kept only the in-frame ones, dropping some. The sample gives approximately 260,000 clones, 80% to 90% of which show up once; around 1% is in the top ten. Study outcomes and limitations: Rarity characterized most TCR sequences, yet some public TCRs appeared in many donors. The study listed some 160 cytomegalovirus-associated TCR beta chains.

The CDR3 has 12 residues. Germline V gene lookup returns CDR1 MGHRA and CDR2 YSYEKL. The germline V and J ends were trimmed by 2 bases and 5 bases, with 6 bases remaining between them. Material for sequencing was PBMCs. The chain carries TRBV4-1 and TRBJ1-1; D is unresolved. This receptor was taken from a woman between 18 and 29 years old in good health and CMV-seronegative. CDR3 in DNA: TGCGCCAGCAGCCAATCCGGGACTGAAGCTTTCTTT. Translation gives CASSQSGTEAFF.